The sequence of this T cell receptor beta chain was determined in a study of T cell repertoires in cytomegalovirus infection. Broader study findings: What dominated the ex vivo response were HLA-C-restricted CMV-specific TCR beta clonotypes.

A word on this clonotype: The antigen is undetermined. A read error may produce the germline difference seen at one junction end.

TCRdb re-called the reads with MiXCR, one entry per CDR3 protein. The table shows about a million distinct CDR3 sequences, with roughly 30% occurring only once. This CDR3 region has 13 residues. CDR1 is SEHNR, CDR2 FQNEAQ, per germline (reference sequence). The source is a human donor in good health (CMV status not recorded). Some clones in this sample may be carry-over from other donors' samples. The chain carries TRBV7-9 and TRBJ1-2; D not resolved. The sample consisted of cultured CD8+ T cells from PBMCs, taken from culture after CMV antigen stimulation. CDR3 sequence (DNA): TGTGTCAGCAGCCCGCCCCATAACTATGGCTACACCTTC. Protein: CVSSPPHNYGYTF. The full variable domain, rest sourced from reference TRBV7-9 and TRBJ1-2, is DTGVSQNPRHKITKRGQNVTFRCDPISEHNRLYWYRQTLGQGPEFLTYFQNEAQLEKSRLLSDRFSAERPKGSFSTLEIQRTEQGDSAMYLCVSSPPHNYGYTFGSGTRLTVV.